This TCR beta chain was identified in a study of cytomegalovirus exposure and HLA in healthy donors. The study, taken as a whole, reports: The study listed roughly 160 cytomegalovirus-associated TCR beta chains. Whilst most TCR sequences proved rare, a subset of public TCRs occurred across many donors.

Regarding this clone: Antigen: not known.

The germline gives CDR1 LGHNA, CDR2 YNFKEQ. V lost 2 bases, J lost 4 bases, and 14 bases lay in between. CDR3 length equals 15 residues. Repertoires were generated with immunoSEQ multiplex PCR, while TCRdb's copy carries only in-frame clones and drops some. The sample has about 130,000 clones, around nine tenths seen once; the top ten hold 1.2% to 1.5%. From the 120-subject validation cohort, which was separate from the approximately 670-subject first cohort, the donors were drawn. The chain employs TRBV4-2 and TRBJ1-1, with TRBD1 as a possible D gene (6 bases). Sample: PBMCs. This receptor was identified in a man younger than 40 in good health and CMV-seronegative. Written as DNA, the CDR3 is TGTGCCAGCAGCCAAACGCAAGGGGGGGTCACTGAAGCTTTCTTT. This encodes CASSQTQGGVTEAFF.